These T cell receptor beta chains were read from a single sample in a study of T cell changes during pregnancy in multiple sclerosis. TCRdb keeps only in-frame clones here, not all; method: immunoSEQ multiplex PCR. The repertoire holds just over 80,000 clones, with roughly 96% as singletons. Material: peripheral blood, obtained in the second trimester of pregnancy. The receptors here all came from a female donor with multiple sclerosis, enrolled in a pregnancy study. The CDR3 runs from the conserved cysteine through the conserved F or W. The D gene is left open where the match is weak. Expanded clones are given a class, and other clones once, few, many or no size at all.

TRBD2,once,TRBJ2-3,TRBV27,CASSRTSGRAMITDTQYF,TGTGCCAGCAGCCGTACTAGCGGGAGGGCCATGATAACAGATACGCAGTATTTT
NA,NA,TRBJ2-3,TRBV21-1,CASSKARGSGRRTDTQYF,TGTGCCAGCAGCAAAGCGCGGGGGAGCGGGAGGCGCACAGATACGCAGTATTTT
TRBD1,NA,TRBJ2-1,TRBV27,CASSPPGMGQGRRQFF,TGTGCCAGCAGTCCACCCGGGATGGGACAGGGGCGTAGACAGTTCTTC
NA,NA,TRBJ2-1,TRBV11-3,CASSDSPLGGNEQFF,TGTGCCAGCAGCGACAGTCCGTTAGGTGGGAATGAGCAGTTCTTC
TRBD2,NA,TRBJ2-1,TRBV25-1,CASSDLTSGGFNEQFF,TGTGCCAGCAGTGACTTAACTAGCGGGGGATTCAATGAGCAGTTCTTC
NA,NA,TRBJ2-1,TRBV5-1,CASSGTEPPGYNEQFF,TGCGCCAGCAGCGGCACCGAGCCCCCGGGGTACAATGAGCAGTTCTTC
TRBD1,NA,TRBJ1-2,TRBV7-9,CASIDGTGEGYTF,TGTGCCAGCATCGACGGGACAGGGGAAGGCTACACCTTC
NA,NA,TRBJ2-3,TRBV18,CASSPYTDTQYF,TGTGCCAGCTCACCGTACACAGATACGCAGTATTTT
TRBD1,NA,TRBJ1-5,TRBV19,CASRQGLTQPQHF,TGTGCCAGCCGACAGGGGCTAACTCAGCCCCAGCATTTT
NA,NA,TRBJ1-1,TRBV5-1,CASSLYIGDEAFF,TGCGCCAGCAGCTTGTATATCGGAGATGAAGCTTTCTTT
TRBD1,few,TRBJ1-2,TRBV10-3,CAIRDKGGAEGYTF,TGTGCCATTCGGGATAAAGGGGGCGCGGAAGGCTACACCTTC
TRBD2,NA,TRBJ2-5,TRBV18,CASSPPGAGGPGETQYF,TGTGCCAGCTCACCACCGGGCGCGGGAGGGCCGGGAGAGACCCAGTACTTC
NA,NA,TRBJ1-4,TRBV5-1,CASSLGEVATNEKLFF,TGCGCCAGCAGCTTGGGGGAGGTCGCGACTAATGAAAAACTGTTTTTT
TRBD2,once,TRBJ2-1,TRBV11-2,CASRFTPGLDNEQFF,TGTGCCAGCAGGTTTACGCCGGGACTAGACAATGAGCAGTTCTTC
NA,NA,TRBJ1-1,TRBV30,CAWNSYTNTEAFF,TGTGCCTGGAATTCATATACAAACACTGAAGCTTTCTTT
NA,NA,TRBJ1-1,TRBV25-1,CASSELSGATEAFF,TGTGCCAGCAGTGAATTGTCAGGGGCCACTGAAGCTTTCTTT
TRBD1,NA,TRBJ2-3,TRBV19,CASSTGTGGFGDTQYF,TGTGCCAGTAGTACCGGGACAGGGGGTTTCGGAGATACGCAGTATTTT
NA,NA,TRBJ2-7,TRBV2,CASRDQGYEQYF,TGTGCCAGCAGAGATCAGGGTTACGAGCAGTACTTC
TRBD1,NA,TRBJ2-7,TRBV5-1,CASSLGRQGASYDEQYF,TGCGCCAGCAGCTTGGGAAGACAGGGGGCGAGTTATGACGAGCAGTACTTC
NA,NA,TRBJ1-3,TRBV6-5,CASSLWTPRSGNTIYF,TGTGCCAGCAGTTTATGGACACCCCGCTCTGGAAACACCATATATTTT
NA,NA,TRBJ2-1,TRBV14,CASSQAPAGWLGGEQFF,TGTGCCAGCAGCCAAGCCCCAGCGGGATGGCTGGGGGGCGAGCAGTTCTTC
NA,NA,TRBJ1-2,TRBV7-3,CASARAANYGYTF,TGTGCCAGCGCGAGAGCCGCTAACTATGGCTACACCTTC
NA,few,TRBJ1-1,TRBV28,CASSRQIKTEAFF,TGTGCCAGCAGTAGACAGATAAAGACTGAAGCTTTCTTT
NA,NA,TRBJ2-5,TRBV11-1,CASSLGTGAGETQYF,TGTGCCAGCAGCTTAGGAACAGGGGCGGGGGAGACCCAGTACTTC
TRBD2,NA,TRBJ2-3,TRBV4-3,CASSQDWGGSWTDTQYF,TGCGCCAGCAGCCAAGATTGGGGCGGGAGCTGGACAGATACGCAGTATTTT
TRBD1,NA,TRBJ1-5,TRBV2,CATTTGENQPQHF,TGTGCCACAACTACAGGGGAGAATCAGCCCCAGCATTTT
TRBD2,NA,TRBJ2-1,TRBV9,CASSVGPGGSYNEQFF,TGTGCCAGCAGCGTAGGGCCTGGCGGGAGCTACAATGAGCAGTTCTTC
TRBD2,NA,TRBJ2-2,TRBV18,CASSPSGSLAGSTGELFF,TGTGCCAGCTCACCATCTGGATCGCTAGCGGGGAGCACCGGGGAGCTGTTTTTT
NA,NA,TRBJ1-4,TRBV15,CATSPIRGLEEEEAFF,TGTGCCACCAGTCCGATCAGGGGTCTTGAAGAGGAGGAAGCGTTTTTT
NA,NA,TRBJ1-2,TRBV27,CASSLSWGDGYTF,TGTGCCAGCAGTTTAAGTTGGGGAGATGGCTACACCTTC
NA,NA,TRBJ2-1,TRBV11-2,CASSLGTPLGEQFF,TGTGCCAGCAGCTTAGGGACTCCCCTCGGGGAGCAGTTCTTC
TRBD1,NA,TRBJ1-3,TRBV9,CASSVGTGGGNTIYF,TGTGCCAGCAGCGTAGGGACAGGGGGAGGAAACACCATATATTTT
NA,once,TRBJ1-3,TRBV19,CATTNPPRASGNTIYF,TGTGCCACTACAAACCCCCCCAGGGCCTCTGGAAACACCATATATTTT
NA,NA,TRBJ2-7,TRBV5-1,CASSLAQGYEQYF,TGCGCCAGCAGCTTGGCTCAGGGCTACGAGCAGTACTTC
TRBD1,NA,TRBJ1-5,TRBV5-1,CASSLLGGSNQPQHF,TGCGCCAGCAGCTTATTAGGGGGCAGCAATCAGCCCCAGCATTTT
NA,NA,TRBJ1-1,TRBV5-1,CASRDWTQANTEAFF,TGCGCCAGCAGAGACTGGACACAGGCGAACACTGAAGCTTTCTTT
NA,NA,TRBJ2-7,TRBV27,CASSPPRVGASEQYF,TGTGCCAGCAGTCCCCCAAGGGTAGGGGCCAGCGAGCAGTACTTC